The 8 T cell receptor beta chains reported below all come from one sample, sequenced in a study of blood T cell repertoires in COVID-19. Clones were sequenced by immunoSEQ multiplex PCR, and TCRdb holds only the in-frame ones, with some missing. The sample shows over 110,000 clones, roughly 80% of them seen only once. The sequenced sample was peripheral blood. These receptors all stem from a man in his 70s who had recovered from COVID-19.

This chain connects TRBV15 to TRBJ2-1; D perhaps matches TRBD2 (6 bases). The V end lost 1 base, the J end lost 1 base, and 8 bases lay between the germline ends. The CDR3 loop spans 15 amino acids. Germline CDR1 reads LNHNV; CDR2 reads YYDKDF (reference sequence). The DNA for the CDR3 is TGTGCCACCAGCAGAGTAGCGGAATCCTACAATGAGCAGTTCTTC. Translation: CATSRVAESYNEQFF.

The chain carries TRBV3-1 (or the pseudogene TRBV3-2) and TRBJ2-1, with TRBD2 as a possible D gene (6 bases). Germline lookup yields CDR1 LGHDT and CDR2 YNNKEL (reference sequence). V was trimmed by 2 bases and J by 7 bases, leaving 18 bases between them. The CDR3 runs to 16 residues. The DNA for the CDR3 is TGTGCCAGCAGCCAAAGTTGGGGGAGGATGATAAATGAGCAGTTCTTC. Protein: CASSQSWGRMINEQFF.

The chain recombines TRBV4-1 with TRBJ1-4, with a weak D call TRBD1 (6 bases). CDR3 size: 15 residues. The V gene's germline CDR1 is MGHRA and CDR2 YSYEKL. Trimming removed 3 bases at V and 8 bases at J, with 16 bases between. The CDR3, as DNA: TGCGCCAGCAGCCATCCACAGGGCTCGGGGGAAAAACTGTTTTTT. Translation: CASSHPQGSGEKLFF.

CDR3 in amino acids: CASSQGRGRAYEQYF. Here the CDR3 DNA reads TGTGCCAGCAGCCAAGGCCGCGGGAGGGCCTACGAGCAGTACTTC. The chain carries TRBV3-1 (or the pseudogene TRBV3-2) and TRBJ2-7; 9 bases agree with TRBD2. Trimming took 1 base from V and 2 from J; bases not matched to a gene: 3. Per the germline V gene, CDR1 is LGHDT and CDR2 is YNNKEL (reference sequence). The CDR3 is 15 amino acids.

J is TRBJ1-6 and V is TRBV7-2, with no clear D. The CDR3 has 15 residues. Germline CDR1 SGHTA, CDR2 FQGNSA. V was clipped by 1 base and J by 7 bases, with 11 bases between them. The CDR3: CASSLDRGSNSPLHF. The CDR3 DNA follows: TGTGCCAGCAGCTTAGACCGGGGATCGAATTCACCCCTCCACTTT.

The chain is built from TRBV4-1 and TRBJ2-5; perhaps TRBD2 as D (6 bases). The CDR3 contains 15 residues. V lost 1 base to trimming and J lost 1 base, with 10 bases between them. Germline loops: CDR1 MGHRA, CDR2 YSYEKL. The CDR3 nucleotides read TGCGCCAGCAGCCAAGTAGAGGGACTCCAAGAGACCCAGTACTTC. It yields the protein CASSQVEGLQETQYF.

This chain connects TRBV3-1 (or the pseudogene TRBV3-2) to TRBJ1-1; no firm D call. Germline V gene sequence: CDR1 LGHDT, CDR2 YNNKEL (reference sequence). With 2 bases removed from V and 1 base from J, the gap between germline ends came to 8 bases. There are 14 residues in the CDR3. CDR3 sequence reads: CASSQPAGNTEAFF. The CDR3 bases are TGTGCCAGCAGCCAACCGGCGGGGAACACTGAAGCTTTCTTT.

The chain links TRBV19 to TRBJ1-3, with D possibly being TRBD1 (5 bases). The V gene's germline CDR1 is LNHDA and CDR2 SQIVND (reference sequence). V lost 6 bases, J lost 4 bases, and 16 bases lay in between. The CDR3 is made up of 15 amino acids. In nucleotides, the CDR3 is TGTGCCAGTAGAGGGGTTAATCTCGCAGGAAACACCATATATTTT. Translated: CASRGVNLAGNTIYF.